This T cell receptor (beta chain) was obtained from a study of T cells after yellow fever vaccination. In germline, CDR1 is MNHNS, CDR2 SASEGT. V was shortened by 0 bases and J by 7 bases, with 15 bases between the two germline ends. The CDR3 runs to 15 residues. One entry per CDR3 protein results from TCRdb running MiXCR on the 5' RACE reads. The data contain some 600,000 distinct CDR3 sequences, around 12% of them seen just once; the ten biggest clones take up approximately 15%. This receptor was identified in a man aged 25 to 40 who received the YFV17D yellow fever vaccine. The chain employs TRBV6-1 and TRBJ2-5; D unresolved. Here the sequenced sample was PBMCs, taken on the day of the yellow fever booster vaccination. The CDR3 nucleotides are TGTGCCAGCAGTGAAGCGCTTCTAGGGTCAGGGACCCAGTACTTC. Residues: CASSEALLGSGTQYF.